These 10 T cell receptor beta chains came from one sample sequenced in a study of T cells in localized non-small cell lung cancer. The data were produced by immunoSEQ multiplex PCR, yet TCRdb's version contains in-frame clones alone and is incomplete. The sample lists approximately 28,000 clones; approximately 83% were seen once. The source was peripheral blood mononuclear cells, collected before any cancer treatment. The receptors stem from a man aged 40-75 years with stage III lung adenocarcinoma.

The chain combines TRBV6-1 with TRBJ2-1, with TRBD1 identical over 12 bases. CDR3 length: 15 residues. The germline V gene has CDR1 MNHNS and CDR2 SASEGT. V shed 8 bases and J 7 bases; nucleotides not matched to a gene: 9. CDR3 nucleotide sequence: TGTGCCAGCTTTAATCGGGACAGGGGGCATAATGAGCAGTTCTTC. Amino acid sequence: CASFNRDRGHNEQFF.

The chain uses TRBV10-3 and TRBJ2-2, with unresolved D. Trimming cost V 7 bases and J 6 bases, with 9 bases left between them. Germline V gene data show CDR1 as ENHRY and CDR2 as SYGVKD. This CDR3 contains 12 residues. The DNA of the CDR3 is TGTGCCATCATGGGCGACTCCGGGGAGCTGTTTTTT. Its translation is CAIMGDSGELFF.

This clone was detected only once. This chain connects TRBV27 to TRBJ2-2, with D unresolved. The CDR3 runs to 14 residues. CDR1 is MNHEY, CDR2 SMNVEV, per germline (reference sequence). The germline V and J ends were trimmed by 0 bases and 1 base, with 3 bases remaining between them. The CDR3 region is CASSLSQNTGELFF. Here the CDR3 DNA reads TGTGCCAGCAGTTTATCTCAGAACACCGGGGAGCTGTTTTTT.

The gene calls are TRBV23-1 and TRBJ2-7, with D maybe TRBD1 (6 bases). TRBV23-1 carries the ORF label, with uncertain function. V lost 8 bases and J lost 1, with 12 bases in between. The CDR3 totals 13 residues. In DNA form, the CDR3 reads TGCGCCAGCCGGTGGGGGCCGTCCTACGAGCAGTACGTC. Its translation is CASRWGPSYEQYV.

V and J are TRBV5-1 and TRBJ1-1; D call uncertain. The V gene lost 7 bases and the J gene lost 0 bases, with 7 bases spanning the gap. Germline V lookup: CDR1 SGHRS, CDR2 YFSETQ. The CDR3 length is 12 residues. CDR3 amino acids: CASGTVNTEAFF. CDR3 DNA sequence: TGCGCCAGCGGAACGGTGAACACTGAAGCTTTCTTT.

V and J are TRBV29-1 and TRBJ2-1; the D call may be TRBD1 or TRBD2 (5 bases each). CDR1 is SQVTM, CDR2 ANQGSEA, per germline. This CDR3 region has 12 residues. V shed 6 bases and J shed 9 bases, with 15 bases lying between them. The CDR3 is CSVERGPSEQFF. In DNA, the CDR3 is TGCAGCGTCGAAAGGGGACCCAGTGAGCAGTTCTTC.

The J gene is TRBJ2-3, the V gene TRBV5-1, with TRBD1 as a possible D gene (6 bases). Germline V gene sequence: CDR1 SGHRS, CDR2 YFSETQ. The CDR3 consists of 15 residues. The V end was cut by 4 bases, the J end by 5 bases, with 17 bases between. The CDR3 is CASSHGTFGVDTQYF. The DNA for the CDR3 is TGCGCCAGCAGCCATGGGACATTTGGAGTAGATACGCAGTATTTT.

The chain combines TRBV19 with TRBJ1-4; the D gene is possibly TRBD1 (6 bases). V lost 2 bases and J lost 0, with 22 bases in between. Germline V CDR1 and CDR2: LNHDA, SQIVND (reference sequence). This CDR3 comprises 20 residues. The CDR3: CASSIPLQGLRAATNEKLFF. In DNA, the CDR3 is TGTGCCAGTAGTATACCTTTACAGGGCTTAAGGGCGGCAACTAATGAAAAACTGTTTTTT.

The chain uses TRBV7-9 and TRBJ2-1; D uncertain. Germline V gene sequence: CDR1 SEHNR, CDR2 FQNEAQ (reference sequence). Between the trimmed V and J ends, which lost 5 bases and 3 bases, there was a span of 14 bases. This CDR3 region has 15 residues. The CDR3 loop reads CASSRPSSDYNEQFF. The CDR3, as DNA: TGTGCCAGCAGCCGGCCCTCGTCCGACTACAATGAGCAGTTCTTC.

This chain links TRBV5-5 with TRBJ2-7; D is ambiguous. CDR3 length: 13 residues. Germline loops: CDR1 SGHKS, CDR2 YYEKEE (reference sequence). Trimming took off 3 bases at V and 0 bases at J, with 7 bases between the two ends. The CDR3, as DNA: TGTGCCAGCAGCTGGACGGTCTCCTACGAGCAGTACTTC. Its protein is CASSWTVSYEQYF.